This entry lists 24 T cell receptor beta chains sequenced from one sample in a study of shared clonotypes between healthy human individuals. CD45RO-negative CD8 cells positively selected for CCR7 made up the naive population, which excluded terminally differentiated effector memory CD45RA+ cells. Libraries were prepared by immunoSEQ multiplex PCR; TCRdb keeps only in-frame clonotypes and omits some of them. The sample carries some 2 million clones, less than 95% recorded once. Sample: naive CD8+ T cells sorted from blood. The receptors were gathered from a man aged 18 to 30 in good health.

The chain joins TRBV27 to TRBJ2-5, with 9 bases identical to TRBD2. Germline V gene sequence: CDR1 MNHEY, CDR2 SMNVEV (reference sequence). V lost 5 bases to trimming and J lost 4 bases; unmatched junction nucleotides: 11. The CDR3 runs to 16 residues. The chain's CDR3 is CASSPSSGERLETQYF. In DNA form, the CDR3 reads TGTGCCAGCAGTCCCTCTAGCGGGGAGCGCCTAGAGACCCAGTACTTC.

This clone was observed a single time. The V gene is TRBV19, the J gene TRBJ1-5; D is unresolved. The germline CDR1 and CDR2 sequences are LNHDA and SQIVND (reference sequence). Between the trimmed V and J ends, which lost 3 bases and 6 bases, there was a span of 9 bases. This CDR3 is built from 13 residues. For the CDR3, the DNA is TGTGCCAGTAGTATCGAGTCAATTCAGCCCCAGCATTTT. It translates to CASSIESIQPQHF.

This clone was seen only once. The V call is TRBV7-8, the J call TRBJ1-2; 8 nucleotides align to TRBD1. V shed 3 bases and J 1 base; nucleotides not matched to a gene: 7. Germline V lookup: CDR1 SGHVS, CDR2 FQNEAQ. This CDR3 contains 16 residues. CDR3 sequence: CASSLLGQGYNYGYTF. CDR3 coding DNA: TGTGCCAGCAGCTTGTTAGGACAGGGTTATAACTATGGCTACACCTTC.

Regarding this clone: Other DNA variants within this sample encode the same CDR3. V usage is TRBV5-6 and J usage is TRBJ2-7, with a possible D match to TRBD2 (5 bases). The CDR3 loop spans 13 amino acids. Germline V CDR1 and CDR2: SGHDT, YYEEEE. Trimming cost V 1 base and J 1 base, with 6 bases left between them. The CDR3 here is CASSLRGSYEQYF. The CDR3 bases are TGTGCCAGCAGCTTGCGGGGTTCCTACGAGCAGTACTTC.

The chain is built from TRBV28 and TRBJ1-4; no clear D. Trimming took 7 bases from V and 8 from J, leaving 17 bases between them. This CDR3 is 14 amino acids long. CDR1 is MDHEN, CDR2 SYDVKM, per germline. The CDR3 is CASTSPPPYEKLFF. CDR3 bases: TGTGCCAGCACCTCGCCCCCTCCCTACGAAAAACTGTTTTTT.

V usage is TRBV7-9 and J usage is TRBJ2-7; D is unclear. The CDR3 consists of 16 residues. Trimming took off 1 base at V and 4 bases at J, with 17 bases between the two ends. Germline CDR1 and CDR2: SEHNR and FQNEAQ (reference sequence). CDR3 nucleotides: TGTGCCAGCAGCTTAGTTCCAACATCCAAGCCATACGAGCAGTACTTC. Translated, it gives CASSLVPTSKPYEQYF.

V gene TRBV4-1 combines with J gene TRBJ2-7, with D perhaps assigned TRBD1 or TRBD2 (5 bases each). Trimming stripped 1 base from V and 3 bases from J, with 16 bases between. CDR1 is MGHRA and CDR2 is YSYEKL in the germline V gene. This CDR3 has 16 residues. CDR3 bases: TGCGCCAGCAGCCAAGTAGTCGGGGCAGAGAGCTACGAGCAGTACTTC. Its translation is CASSQVVGAESYEQYF.

The rearrangement joins TRBV6-6 to TRBJ1-4; no definite D call. V was cut by 2 bases and J by 10 bases, with 14 bases left in between. CDR1 is MNHNY and CDR2 is SVGAGI in the germline V gene (reference sequence). CDR3 length equals 14 residues. In nucleotides, the CDR3 is TGTGCCAGCAGTTACGAGGACGGAGGAGGAAAACTGTTTTTT. Translation: CASSYEDGGGKLFF.

The gene calls are TRBV9 and TRBJ2-7; 7 bases agree with TRBD1. V trimming: 0 bases; J trimming: 1 base; junction bases outside the gene matches: 4. Germline CDR1 reads SGDLS; CDR2 reads YYNGEE. There are 15 residues in the CDR3. In DNA, the CDR3 is TGTGCCAGCAGCGTAGCTGGCAGGGGGTCCTACGAGCAGTACTTC. Its translation is CASSVAGRGSYEQYF.

This clone was seen a handful of times. This chain uses TRBV11-2 with TRBJ1-6; D uncertain. Germline V gives CDR1 SGHAT, CDR2 FQNNGV. CDR3 length equals 17 residues. V was clipped by 1 base and J by 8 bases, with 18 bases between them. Written as DNA, the CDR3 is TGTGCCAGCAGCTTAGGGGCAAGCCCGGGCAAGGATTCACCCCTCCACTTT. Translation: CASSLGASPGKDSPLHF.

The V call is TRBV5-1, the J call TRBJ2-1, with TRBD2 matching 8 bases. V lost 0 bases, J lost 8 bases, and 4 bases stayed unmatched. The CDR3 has 14 amino acids. Per germline, CDR1 SGHRS and CDR2 YFSETQ. CDR3 residues: CASSLETSVDEQFF. Here the CDR3 DNA reads TGCGCCAGCAGCTTGGAGACTAGCGTCGATGAGCAGTTCTTC.

Written as DNA, the CDR3 is TGTGCCAGCAGTCGAGACAGCAGCTCCTACAATGAGCAGTTCTTC. Its translation: CASSRDSSSYNEQFF. This chain joins TRBV6-5 and TRBJ2-1, with a possible D match to TRBD1 (5 bases). Germline CDR1 and CDR2: MNHEY and SVGAGI. Trimming took off 5 bases at V and 0 bases at J, with 11 bases between the two ends. The CDR3 is 15 residues long.

The chain combines TRBV28 with TRBJ2-7; 9 bases map to TRBD1. CDR1 and CDR2 from the germline V gene are MDHEN and SYDVKM. The V gene end was trimmed by 2 bases and the J gene end by 4 bases; junction bases not matched to a gene: 6. The CDR3 length is 15 residues. CDR3 in amino acids: CASSLNLGQGYEQYF. CDR3 nucleotide sequence: TGTGCCAGCAGTTTAAATCTGGGACAGGGATACGAGCAGTACTTC.

The chain uses TRBV5-1 and TRBJ2-7; D is perhaps TRBD1 (5 bases). The CDR3 is made up of 13 amino acids. Trimming stripped 4 bases from V and 5 bases from J, with 13 bases between. Germline CDR1 is SGHRS and CDR2 is YFSETQ. CDR3 amino acids: CASSPSTEDEQYF. The CDR3 DNA reads TGCGCCAGCAGCCCATCGACAGAAGACGAGCAGTACTTC.

The rearrangement joins TRBV4-2 to TRBJ2-7; D may be TRBD1 or TRBD2 (6 bases each). The CDR3 consists of 15 residues. Germline V gene lookup returns CDR1 LGHNA and CDR2 YNFKEQ. V was shortened by 1 base and J by 5 bases, with 15 bases between the two germline ends. This chain's CDR3 is CASSQVGGSFDEQYF. CDR3 in DNA: TGTGCCAGCAGCCAAGTGGGGGGCAGCTTCGACGAGCAGTACTTC.

V is TRBV4-3 and J is TRBJ2-5; 11 bases map to TRBD2. Germline CDR1 is LGHNA and CDR2 is YSLEER. This CDR3 has 16 amino acids. V lost 4 bases to trimming and J lost 4 bases; unmatched junction nucleotides: 8. Here the CDR3 reads CASSPQLAGGSETQYF. The CDR3 coding sequence is TGCGCCAGCAGCCCGCAGTTAGCGGGAGGGTCAGAGACCCAGTACTTC.

The rearrangement uses TRBV27 and TRBJ1-3; tentatively, D is TRBD1 (5 bases). The CDR3 contains 15 residues. Germline CDR1 and CDR2: MNHEY and SMNVEV (reference sequence). Trimming cost V 1 base and J 0 bases, with 7 bases left between them. CDR3 bases: TGTGCCAGCAGTTTATTGGGGGGCTCTGGAAACACCATATATTTT. Translation gives CASSLLGGSGNTIYF.

This chain links TRBV6-5 with TRBJ1-2, with a weak D call TRBD1 (6 bases). The CDR3 runs to 15 residues. From germline, CDR1 is MNHEY and CDR2 SVGAGI. V lost 5 bases, J lost 7 bases, and 20 bases lay in between. CDR3 region: CASSTIPDSAGGYTF. In DNA, the CDR3 is TGTGCCAGCAGTACCATTCCGGACAGCGCTGGTGGCTACACCTTC.

The chain couples TRBV4-1 to TRBJ2-1; D might be TRBD1 (5 bases). V dropped 0 bases and J dropped 6 bases, with 24 bases sitting between them. Germline assignment: CDR1 MGHRA and CDR2 YSYEKL. This CDR3 is built from 19 residues. The CDR3 is CASSQDGSLGWGRLNEQFF. The CDR3 DNA sequence: TGCGCCAGCAGCCAAGATGGGTCTCTGGGCTGGGGCCGCCTCAATGAGCAGTTCTTC.

The chain has TRBV27 and TRBJ2-2; 7 nucleotides line up with TRBD1. CDR1 and CDR2 from the germline V gene are MNHEY and SMNVEV (reference sequence). V shed 7 bases and J 12 bases; nucleotides not matched to a gene: 17. CDR3 size: 15 residues. This CDR3 reads CASTSYRGIPGKLFF. CDR3 nucleotide sequence: TGTGCCAGCACCTCCTACAGGGGAATACCGGGGAAGCTGTTTTTT.

J is TRBJ1-1 and V is TRBV6-5; D remains unclear. The CDR3 has 13 residues. The germline V gene has CDR1 MNHEY and CDR2 SVGAGI. V lost 2 bases, J lost 4 bases, and 8 bases lay in between. The CDR3 loop is CASSYAASTEAFF. CDR3 DNA: TGTGCCAGCAGTTACGCGGCGAGCACTGAAGCTTTCTTT.

This clone was seen once. Here the CDR3 reads CASSSLAVVRDEQYF. CDR3 in DNA: TGTGCCAGCAGCTCGCTAGCGGTCGTACGAGACGAGCAGTACTTC. The genes are TRBV7-9 and TRBJ2-7, with TRBD2 identical over 7 bases. Germline CDR1 and CDR2: SEHNR and FQNEAQ (reference sequence). This CDR3 has 15 amino acids. After removal of 4 bases from V and 5 bases from J, the junction contained 11 bases not matched to a gene.

This chain connects TRBV10-3 to TRBJ1-1; no clear D gene. The V and J ends lost 2 bases and 7 bases respectively, with 14 bases between them. The CDR3 extends over 14 amino acids. Germline V gene data show CDR1 as ENHRY and CDR2 as SYGVKD. The CDR3 sequence: CAISEEEGEIEAFF. CDR3 bases: TGTGCCATCAGTGAGGAAGAAGGAGAGATTGAAGCTTTCTTT.

This chain links TRBV19 with TRBJ2-7; D ambiguous. Germline loops: CDR1 LNHDA, CDR2 SQIVND (reference sequence). This CDR3 contains 14 residues. V lost 6 bases to trimming and J lost 2 bases, with 14 bases between them. The CDR3 sequence is CASSWAGQAYEQYF. The CDR3 DNA reads as TGTGCCAGTAGCTGGGCAGGTCAAGCCTACGAGCAGTACTTC.